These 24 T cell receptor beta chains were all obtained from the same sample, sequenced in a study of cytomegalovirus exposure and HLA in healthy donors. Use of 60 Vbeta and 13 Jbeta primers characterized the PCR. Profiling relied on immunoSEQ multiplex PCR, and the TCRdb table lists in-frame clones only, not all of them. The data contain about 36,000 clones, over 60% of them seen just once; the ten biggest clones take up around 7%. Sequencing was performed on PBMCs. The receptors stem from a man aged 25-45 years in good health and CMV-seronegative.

This CDR3 is CASSTGSLNYGYTF. The CDR3 DNA follows: TGTGCCAGCAGCACAGGGTCGCTTAACTATGGCTACACCTTC. The rearrangement links TRBV6-5 to TRBJ1-2; D is possibly TRBD1 (6 bases). In germline, CDR1 is MNHEY, CDR2 SVGAGI. Trimming pared 6 bases from V and 1 base from J, leaving 12 bases between. The length of the CDR3 is 14 residues.

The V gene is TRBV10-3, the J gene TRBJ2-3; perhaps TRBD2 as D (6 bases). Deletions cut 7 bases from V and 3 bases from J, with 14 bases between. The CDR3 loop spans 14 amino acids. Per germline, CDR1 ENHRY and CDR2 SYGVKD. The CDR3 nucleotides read TGTGCCATCACCGAGGCACTAGCAACAGATACGCAGTATTTT. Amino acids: CAITEALATDTQYF.

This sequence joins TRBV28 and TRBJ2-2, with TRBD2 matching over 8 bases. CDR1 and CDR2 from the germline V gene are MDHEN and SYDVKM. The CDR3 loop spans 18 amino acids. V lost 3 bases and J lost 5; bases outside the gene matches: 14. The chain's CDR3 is CASSFGGGPRRRTGELFF. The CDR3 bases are TGTGCCAGCAGTTTCGGCGGGGGGCCCCGACGACGAACCGGGGAGCTGTTTTTT.

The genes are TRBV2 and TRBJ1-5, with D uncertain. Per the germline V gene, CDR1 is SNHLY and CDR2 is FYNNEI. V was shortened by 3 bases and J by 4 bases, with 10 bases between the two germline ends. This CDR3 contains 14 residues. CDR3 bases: TGTGCCAGCAGTGACCCGGGTTGGAATCAGCCCCAGCATTTT. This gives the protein CASSDPGWNQPQHF.

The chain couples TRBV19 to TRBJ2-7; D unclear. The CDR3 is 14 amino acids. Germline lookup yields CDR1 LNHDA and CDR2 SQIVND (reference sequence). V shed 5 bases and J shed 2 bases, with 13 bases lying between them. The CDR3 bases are TGTGCCAGTAGTGTTGCTCGACAAGCCTACGAGCAGTACTTC. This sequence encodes CASSVARQAYEQYF.

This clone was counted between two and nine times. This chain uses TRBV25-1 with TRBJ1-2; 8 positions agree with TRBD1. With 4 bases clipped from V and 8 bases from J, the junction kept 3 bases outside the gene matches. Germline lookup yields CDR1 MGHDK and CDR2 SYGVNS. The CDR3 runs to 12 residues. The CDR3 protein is CASSGHRGGYTF. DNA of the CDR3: TGTGCCAGCAGTGGACACAGGGGGGGCTACACCTTC.

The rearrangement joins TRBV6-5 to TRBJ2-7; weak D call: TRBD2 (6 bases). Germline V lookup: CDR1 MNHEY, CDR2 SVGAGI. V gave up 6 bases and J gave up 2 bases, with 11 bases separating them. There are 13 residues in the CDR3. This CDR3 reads CASSLASTYEQYF. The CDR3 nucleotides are TGTGCCAGCAGCCTAGCGTCTACCTACGAGCAGTACTTC.

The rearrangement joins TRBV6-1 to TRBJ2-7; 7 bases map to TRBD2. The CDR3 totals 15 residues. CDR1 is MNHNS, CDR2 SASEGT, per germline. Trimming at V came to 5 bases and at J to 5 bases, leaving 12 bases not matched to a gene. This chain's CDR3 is CASSTFAGVADEQYF. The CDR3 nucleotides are TGTGCCAGCAGTACCTTTGCGGGGGTAGCTGACGAGCAGTACTTC.

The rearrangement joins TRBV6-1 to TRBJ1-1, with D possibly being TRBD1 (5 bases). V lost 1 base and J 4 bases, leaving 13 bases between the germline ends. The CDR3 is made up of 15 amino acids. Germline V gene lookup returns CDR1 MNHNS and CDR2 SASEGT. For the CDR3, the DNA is TGTGCCAGCAGTGAAGTGGTGGGGCGCGGCACTGAAGCTTTCTTT. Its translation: CASSEVVGRGTEAFF.

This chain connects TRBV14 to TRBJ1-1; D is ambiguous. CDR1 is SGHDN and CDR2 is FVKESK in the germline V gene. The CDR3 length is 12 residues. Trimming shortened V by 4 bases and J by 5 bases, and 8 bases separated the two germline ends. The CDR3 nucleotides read TGTGCCAGCAGCCCGTCCGGGACTGAAGCTTTCTTT. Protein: CASSPSGTEAFF.

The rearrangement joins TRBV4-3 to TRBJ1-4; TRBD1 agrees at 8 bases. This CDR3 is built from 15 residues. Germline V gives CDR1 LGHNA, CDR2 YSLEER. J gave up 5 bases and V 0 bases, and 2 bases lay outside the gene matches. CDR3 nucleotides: TGCGCCAGCAGCCAAGAGGACAGGGAAAATGAAAAACTGTTTTTT. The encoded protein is CASSQEDRENEKLFF.

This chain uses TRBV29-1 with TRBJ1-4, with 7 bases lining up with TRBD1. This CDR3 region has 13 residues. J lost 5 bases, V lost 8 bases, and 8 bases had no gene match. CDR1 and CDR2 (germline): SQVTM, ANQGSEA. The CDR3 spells CSIRGTANEKLFF. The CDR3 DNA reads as TGCAGCATAAGGGGGACAGCCAATGAAAAACTGTTTTTT.

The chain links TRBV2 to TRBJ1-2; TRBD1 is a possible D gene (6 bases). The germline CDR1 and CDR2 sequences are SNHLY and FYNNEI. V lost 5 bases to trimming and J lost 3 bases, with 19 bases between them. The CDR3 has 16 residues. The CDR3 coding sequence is TGTGCCAGCAGTCTTGAACAGGGTTCGGGTGACTATGGCTACACCTTC. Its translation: CASSLEQGSGDYGYTF.

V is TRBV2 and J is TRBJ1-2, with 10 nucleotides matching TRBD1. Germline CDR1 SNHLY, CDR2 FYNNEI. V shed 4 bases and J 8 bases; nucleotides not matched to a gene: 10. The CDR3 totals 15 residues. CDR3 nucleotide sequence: TGTGCCAGCAGTGTGTCCGGGACAGGGGCGCGCGGCTACACCTTC. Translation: CASSVSGTGARGYTF.

CDR3 sequence: CASSQAGNTGELFF. CDR3 sequence (DNA): TGTGCCAGCAGTCAGGCAGGGAACACCGGGGAGCTGTTTTTT. The rearrangement links TRBV25-1 to TRBJ2-2; no clear D. Trimming removed 5 bases from V and 1 base from J, with 8 bases in between. The CDR3 runs 14 residues. The germline V gene encodes CDR1 MGHDK and CDR2 SYGVNS.

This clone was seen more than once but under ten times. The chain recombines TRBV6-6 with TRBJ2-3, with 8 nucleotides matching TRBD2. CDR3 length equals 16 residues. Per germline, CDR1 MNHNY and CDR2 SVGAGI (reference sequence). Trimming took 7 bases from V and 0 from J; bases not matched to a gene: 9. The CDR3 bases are TGTGCCAGCAACGGGGGGGCTAGCGGGAGCACAGATACGCAGTATTTT. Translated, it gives CASNGGASGSTDTQYF.

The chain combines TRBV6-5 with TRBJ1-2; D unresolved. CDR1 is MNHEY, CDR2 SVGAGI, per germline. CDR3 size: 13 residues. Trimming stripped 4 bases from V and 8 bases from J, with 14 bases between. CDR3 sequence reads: CASSFIPWEGYTF. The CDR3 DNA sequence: TGTGCCAGCAGTTTTATCCCCTGGGAGGGCTACACCTTC.

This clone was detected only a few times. In nucleotides, the CDR3 is TGTGCCAGCAGCAAAGTTCTTGACAGGGCCTACGAGCAGTACTTC. Its translation: CASSKVLDRAYEQYF. This chain joins TRBV21-1 and TRBJ2-7; the table's D call, TRBD1, was not checked against the DNA. TRBV21-1 is listed as a pseudogene. The CDR3 has 15 amino acids.

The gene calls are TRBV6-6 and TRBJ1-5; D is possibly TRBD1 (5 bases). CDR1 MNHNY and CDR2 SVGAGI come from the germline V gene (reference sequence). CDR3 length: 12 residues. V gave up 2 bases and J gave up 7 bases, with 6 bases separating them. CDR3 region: CASSYGGQPQHF. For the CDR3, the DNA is TGTGCCAGCAGTTACGGGGGGCAGCCCCAGCATTTT.

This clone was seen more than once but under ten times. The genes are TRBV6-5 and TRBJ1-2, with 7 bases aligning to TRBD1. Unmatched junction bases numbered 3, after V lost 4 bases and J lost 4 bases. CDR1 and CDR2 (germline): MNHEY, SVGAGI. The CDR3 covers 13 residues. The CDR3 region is CASSLNRGYGYTF. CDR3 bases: TGTGCCAGCAGTTTAAACAGGGGCTATGGCTACACCTTC.

The CDR3, as DNA: TGTGCCAGCAGTGTTCAGACAGGGGGCTTTACCTCCTACGAGCAGTACTTC. This sequence encodes CASSVQTGGFTSYEQYF. J is TRBJ2-7 and V is TRBV6-1; 10 bases match TRBD1. Germline-derived CDR1 and CDR2 are MNHNS and SASEGT. The CDR3 contains 17 residues. V gave up 4 bases and J gave up 0 bases; unmatched junction bases: 9.

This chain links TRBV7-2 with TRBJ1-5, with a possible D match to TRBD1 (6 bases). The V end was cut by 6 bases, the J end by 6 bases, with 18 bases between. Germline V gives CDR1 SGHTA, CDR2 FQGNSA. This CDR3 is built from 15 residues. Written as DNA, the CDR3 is TGTGCCAGCAGACCCAGCGGGGGGGGCGGTCAGCCCCAGCATTTT. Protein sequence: CASRPSGGGGQPQHF.

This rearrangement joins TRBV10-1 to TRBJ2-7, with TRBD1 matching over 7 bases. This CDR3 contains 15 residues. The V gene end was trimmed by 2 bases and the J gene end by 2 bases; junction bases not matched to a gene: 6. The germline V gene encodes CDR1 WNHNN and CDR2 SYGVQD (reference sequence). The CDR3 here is CASSEPGQLPYEQYF. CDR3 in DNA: TGCGCCAGCAGTGAGCCGGGACAGCTTCCCTACGAGCAGTACTTC.

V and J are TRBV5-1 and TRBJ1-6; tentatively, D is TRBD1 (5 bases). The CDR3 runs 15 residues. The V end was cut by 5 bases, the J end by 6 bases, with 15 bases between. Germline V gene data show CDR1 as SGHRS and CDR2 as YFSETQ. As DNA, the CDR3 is TGCGCCAGCAGGGAGGTGGGGGGGATTAATTCACCCCTCCACTTT. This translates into CASREVGGINSPLHF.